This T cell receptor (beta chain) was sequenced during a study of human T cells and chemical hapten exposure (dated by TCRdb to about 2021). Turning to the overall study: For sensitization, 2% DPC in acetone was applied to a 2 cm by 2 cm area of upper inner arm skin. Weekly therapeutic DPC doses were additionally applied to the scalp of patients throughout the approximately 25-week study period. Patch testing was done on the upper back using Finn chambers containing 0.01% DPC, and results were scored after 6 days according to International Contact Dermatitis Research Group standards. Most of the patients in the cohort were female, and the cohort covered alopecia areata with under or over 50% scalp involvement, alopecia totalis and alopecia universalis. Libraries were pooled for sequencing, and variation in per-sample TCR yields was attributed mainly to small differences in library volumes within the pool. This study followed changes in the peripheral blood TCR repertoire in vivo during primary and secondary sensitization of alopecia patients to the hapten diphenylcyclopropenone (DPC). Blood samples were taken from patients before sensitization (week 0) and then at 2, 6 and about 24 weeks after DPC sensitization. Around 29 alopecia patients provided blood for TCR sequencing at one to four time points (pre-sensitization, 2, 6 and 24 weeks).

According to the study, the label for this sample's time point signals: patch test 3, about 24 weeks after DPC sensitization. The meaning of the sample's treatment or condition label: therapeutic diphenylcyclopropenone sensitization with weekly scalp DPC. At every patch-test visit, the blood draw took place before the patch test was put on. To be eligible, patients had to be aged 18 to 70, diagnosed with alopecia and judged suitable for DPC therapy, while pregnant patients were excluded. Total RNA was isolated from unfractionated whole blood collected in Tempus Blood RNA tubes. The library was built by means of RACE. Sequencing took place on a NextSeq 500. Library preparation attached unique molecular identifiers to individual cDNA molecules for quantitative, reproducible TCR counting. From each blood RNA sample, both TCR alpha and TCR beta chains were sequenced. The study's own analysis went as follows. The median number of TCRs per sample was over 95,000, ranging from roughly 20,000 to 700,000. V, J and CDR3 annotation of the TCR reads was performed with the Decombinator software suite. For PS versus PT1 abundance plots, all samples were subsampled to the same number of TCRs (28,000). Expanded TCRs were defined as absent before sensitization and observed at least eight times at the 2-week time point. TCRdb reprocessed the public reads (quality trimming at Q25 with fastp, clone calling with MiXCR) and kept in-frame beta chains. Every entry covers one CDR3 protein and lists the most common genes and DNA from its rows. In this record, the V and J calls reflect TCRdb's handling and not the investigators' own analysis. The sample table records more than 80,000 distinct CDR3 sequences; 10% to 12% of these occur just once. The ten largest make up around 3.8% of the sample.

The full study reports these points: All patients had alopecia, a presumed autoimmune disease, so their immune response might differ from that of healthy individuals. DPC sensitization did not change how many TCRs were above 1 in 1000 frequency, and no evidence was found of alterations in global repertoire structure. Patch test score correlated positively with the number of PT1 expanded TCRs, reaching significance at thresholds 8, 16 and 32 but not at 4. Compared with pre-sensitization or healthy control sets, expanded TCRs formed significantly more large CDR3 similarity clusters, which is consistent with antigen-driven responses. Repeated subsampling changed both the strength of the expansion versus patch-test correlation and the threshold at which the correlation became significant.

Ten or more counts support this clonotype. Which antigen it targets is not known. No base qualities exist here, and no much larger clone lies one base off it. V and J are truncated by 5 bases and 2 bases respectively, leaving an intervening sequence of 13 bases. From a lookup of the germline V gene (reference sequence), CDR1 and CDR2 are DFQATT and SNEGSKA. The CDR3, cysteine through phenylalanine, is 14 amino acids long. Of the read, only the CDR3 DNA is kept; its 42 bases are in frame from base 1. Here the sequenced sample was whole blood, taken in connection with sensitization to the hapten diphenylcyclopropenone (DPC). This receptor chain uses TRBV20-1 and TRBJ2-1; the D gene cannot be named for sure. The TCR was taken from a woman between 45 and 60 years old with alopecia areata. Some clones in this sample may be carry-over from other donors' samples. The CDR3: CSARAPPPYNEQFF. In nucleotides, the sequence is TGCAGTGCTCGGGCCCCTCCACCCTACAATGAGCAGTTCTTC.